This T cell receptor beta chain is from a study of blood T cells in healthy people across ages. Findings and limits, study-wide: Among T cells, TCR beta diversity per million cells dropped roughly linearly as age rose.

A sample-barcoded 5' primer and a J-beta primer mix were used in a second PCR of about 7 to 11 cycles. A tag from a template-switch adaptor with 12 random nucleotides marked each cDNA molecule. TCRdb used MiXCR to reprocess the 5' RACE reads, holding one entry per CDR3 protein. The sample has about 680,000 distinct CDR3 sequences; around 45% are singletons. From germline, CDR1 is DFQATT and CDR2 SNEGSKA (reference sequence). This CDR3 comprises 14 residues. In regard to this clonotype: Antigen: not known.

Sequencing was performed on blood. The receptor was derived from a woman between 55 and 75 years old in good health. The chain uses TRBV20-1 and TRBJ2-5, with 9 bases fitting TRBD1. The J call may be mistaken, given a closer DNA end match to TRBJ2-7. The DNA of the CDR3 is TGCAGTGCCAACCGGGACAGGGTACCCTACGAGCAGTACTTC. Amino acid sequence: CSANRDRVPYEQYF.